This T cell receptor (beta chain) was sequenced in a study of cytomegalovirus exposure and HLA in healthy donors. Whole-study context: The study placed around 85% of its 398 genotyped donors in the Caucasian-associated ancestry cluster.

PCR amplification relied on 60 Vbeta primers (plus 13 Jbeta primers). Profiled with immunoSEQ multiplex PCR; TCRdb holds only in-frame clones, not every one. Of more than 110,000 clones in the sample, 80% were seen once. V gave up 6 bases and J gave up 6 bases; unmatched junction bases: 6. CDR1 is MDHEN and CDR2 is SYDVKM in the germline V gene. The CDR3 has 13 amino acids. Overall study findings and caveats: A later analysis found most CMV-associated TCR beta chains apparently HLA-restricted. As a later analysis revealed, the rate of TCR association differed by HLA locus, with DRB1 most and HLA-C fewest.

Turning to this clone: Its antigen is unknown.

The sequencing input was PBMCs. The receptor was derived from a man aged 50-59 years in good health and CMV-seronegative. The rearrangement uses TRBV28 and TRBJ1-1, with 8 bases lining up with TRBD1. The CDR3 sequence is CASRIGTGAEAFF. The DNA of the CDR3 is TGTGCCAGCAGGATCGGGACAGGTGCTGAAGCTTTCTTT.